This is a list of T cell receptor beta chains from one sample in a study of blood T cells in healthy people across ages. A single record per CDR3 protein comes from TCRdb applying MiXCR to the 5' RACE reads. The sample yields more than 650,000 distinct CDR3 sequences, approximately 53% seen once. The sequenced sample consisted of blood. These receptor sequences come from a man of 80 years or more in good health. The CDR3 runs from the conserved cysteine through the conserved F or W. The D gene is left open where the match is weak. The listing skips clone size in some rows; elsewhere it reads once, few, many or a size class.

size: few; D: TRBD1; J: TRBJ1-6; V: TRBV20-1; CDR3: CSARLPDRGNNSPLHF; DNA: TGCAGTGCTAGACTCCCGGACAGGGGCAATAATTCACCCCTCCACTTT
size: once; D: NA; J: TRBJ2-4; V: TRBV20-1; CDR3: CSAGGTPPGIQYF; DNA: TGCAGTGCTGGCGGGACCCCGCCTGGCATTCAGTACTTC
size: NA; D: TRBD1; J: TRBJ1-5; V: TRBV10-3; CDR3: CAISVRPPTTGANQPQHF; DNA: TGTGCCATCAGTGTTCGGCCCCCCACGACAGGGGCGAATCAGCCCCAGCATTTT
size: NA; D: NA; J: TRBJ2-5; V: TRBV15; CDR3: CATSPGKETQYF; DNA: TGTGCCACCAGCCCAGGGAAAGAGACCCAGTACTTC
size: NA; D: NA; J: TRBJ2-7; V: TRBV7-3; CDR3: CASSLTPGRPYEQYF; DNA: TGTGCCAGCAGCTTAACGCCGGGGAGACCCTACGAGCAGTACTTC
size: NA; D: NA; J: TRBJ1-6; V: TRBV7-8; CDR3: CASSFAGDSPLHF; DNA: TGTGCCAGCAGCTTCGCAGGGGATTCACCCCTCCACTTT
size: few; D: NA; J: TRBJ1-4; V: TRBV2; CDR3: CASSPGRVNEKLFF; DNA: TGTGCCAGCAGCCCCGGACGGGTTAATGAAAAACTGTTTTTT
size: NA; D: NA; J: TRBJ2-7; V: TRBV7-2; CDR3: CASAWGKVSYEQYF; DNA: TGTGCCAGCGCTTGGGGGAAGGTTTCCTACGAGCAGTACTTC
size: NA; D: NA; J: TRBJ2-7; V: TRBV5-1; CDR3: CASSPRDGNYEQYF; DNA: TGCGCCAGCAGCCCAAGGGACGGAAACTACGAGCAGTACTTC
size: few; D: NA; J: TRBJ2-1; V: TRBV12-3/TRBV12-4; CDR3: CASSLNSGSYNEQFF; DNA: TGTGCCAGCAGTCTGAATAGCGGCTCCTACAATGAGCAGTTCTTC
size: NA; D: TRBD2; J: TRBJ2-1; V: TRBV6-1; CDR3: CATGREGFYNEQFF; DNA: TGTGCCACCGGGCGGGAGGGGTTCTACAATGAGCAGTTCTTC